The 15 T cell receptor beta chains below come from one sample, sequenced in a study of blood T cells in healthy people across ages. With a J-beta primer mix and a sample-barcoded 5' primer, a second PCR ran 7 to 11 cycles. TCRdb re-analysed the 5' RACE reads in MiXCR, keeping a single row per CDR3 protein. Found here are hundreds of thousands of distinct CDR3 sequences, approximately 40% of them singletons; the top ten hold 25% to 30%. Specimen: blood. The receptors come from a man aged 80 or over in good health.

This clonotype was observed many times. The rearrangement uses TRBV7-2 and TRBJ1-5; no clear D gene. The ends were cut back, 4 bases at V and 2 bases at J, with 6 bases in the middle. Looked up from germline, CDR1 is SGHTA and CDR2 is FQGNSA. This CDR3 has 13 residues. CDR3 protein: CASSSQGNQPQHF. The CDR3 DNA sequence: TGTGCCAGCAGCTCCCAGGGCAATCAGCCCCAGCATTTT.

V is TRBV3-1 and J is TRBJ1-6; perhaps TRBD1 as D (5 bases). Germline V gene sequence: CDR1 LGHDT, CDR2 YNNKEL (reference sequence). V lost 4 bases and J 8 bases, leaving 15 bases between the germline ends. The CDR3 is 15 residues long. The CDR3 DNA sequence: TGTGCCAGCAGCCTGAGCGGGGCCCGGCATTCACCCCTCCACTTT. Translating it yields CASSLSGARHSPLHF. Full variable domain (remainder filled in from reference TRBV3-1 and TRBJ1-6): DTAVSQTPKYLVTQMGNDKSIKCEQNLGHDTMYWYKQDSKKFLKIMFSYNNKELIINETVPNRFSPKSPDKAHLNLHINSLELGDSAVYFCASSLSGARHSPLHFGNGTRLTVT.

This clonotype has more than one count but fewer than ten. The gene calls are TRBV2 and TRBJ1-1; D gene unclear. Germline V lookup: CDR1 SNHLY, CDR2 FYNNEI. V was trimmed by 4 bases and J by 1 base, leaving 13 bases between them. This CDR3 has 15 residues. CDR3 bases: TGTGCCAGCAGTGGGGATTTCCGAGCGAACACTGAAGCTTTCTTT. Its translation is CASSGDFRANTEAFF.

This clonotype was detected a few times. V gene TRBV7-2 combines with J gene TRBJ2-3; 9 nucleotides align to TRBD2. V gave up 5 bases and J gave up 5 bases; unmatched junction bases: 8. The CDR3 runs 15 residues. From germline, CDR1 is SGHTA and CDR2 FQGNSA. As DNA, the CDR3 is TGTGCCAGCAGCCGTAGCGGGGGTGTGCGAGATACGCAGTATTTT. Translating gives CASSRSGGVRDTQYF.

The chain uses TRBV2 and TRBJ1-2; D is unclear. Trimming left V 2 bases short and J 11 bases short, with 9 bases between. The CDR3 runs to 11 residues. The germline V gene encodes CDR1 SNHLY and CDR2 FYNNEI. CDR3 sequence: CASSEQAGYTF. The CDR3, as DNA: TGTGCCAGCAGTGAACAGGCCGGGTACACCTTC. The entire variable domain, with the rest obtained from reference TRBV2 and TRBJ1-2, is as follows: EPEVTQTPSHQVTQMGQEVILRCVPISNHLYFYWYRQILGQKVEFLVSFYNNEISEKSEIFDDQFSVERPDGSNFTLKIRSTKLEDSAMYFCASSEQAGYTFGSGTRLTVV.

V and J are TRBV5-1 and TRBJ2-4, with 7 bases aligning to TRBD2. CDR1 and CDR2 from the germline V gene are SGHRS and YFSETQ. V lost 4 bases, J lost 1 base, and 5 bases stayed unmatched. The CDR3 contains 15 residues. The CDR3 DNA reads TGCGCCAGCAGCACGACTAGCTCGGCCAAAAACATTCAGTACTTC. Translating it yields CASSTTSSAKNIQYF.

The V and J genes are TRBV3-1 and TRBJ2-3, with 13 bases lining up with TRBD2. Losses at the gene ends were 6 bases for V and 8 bases for J; bases not matched to a gene: 11. The CDR3 is 16 amino acids. Germline CDR1 and CDR2: LGHDT and YNNKEL (reference sequence). In DNA, the CDR3 is TGTGCCAGCAGACCCGGACTAGCGGGAGTTCTAGGTACGCAGTATTTT. Protein sequence: CASRPGLAGVLGTQYF.

This sequence joins TRBV6-5 and TRBJ2-3; 7 nucleotides match TRBD2. Germline loops: CDR1 MNHEY, CDR2 SVGAGI. The CDR3 spans 16 residues. V lost 5 bases, J lost 0 bases, and 8 bases stayed unmatched. For the CDR3, the DNA is TGTGCCAGCAGTAAACCTAGCGGCACTAGCACAGATACGCAGTATTTT. Protein: CASSKPSGTSTDTQYF.

J is TRBJ2-5 and V is TRBV7-2; no clear D. Trimming stripped 10 bases from V and 2 bases from J, with 20 bases between. This CDR3 has 15 amino acids. The germline gives CDR1 SGHTA, CDR2 FQGNSA. CDR3 nucleotide sequence: TGTGCCACCAGGAAGAGTAAGATAGTACAAGAGACCCAGTACTTC. Amino acids: CATRKSKIVQETQYF.

The V call is TRBV20-1, the J call TRBJ2-2; D gene uncertain. The CDR3 covers 14 residues. Deletions cut 5 bases from V and 1 base from J, with 11 bases between. Germline CDR1 and CDR2: DFQATT and SNEGSKA (reference sequence). The CDR3 region has the DNA TGCAGTGCTCGGACGGAACTGAACACCGGGGAGCTGTTTTTT. Its protein is CSARTELNTGELFF.

This clonotype has only a few counts. The chain joins TRBV9 to TRBJ1-1; D is possibly TRBD1 (6 bases). The CDR3 totals 15 residues. Germline V lookup: CDR1 SGDLS, CDR2 YYNGEE. The V end lost 3 bases, the J end lost 1 base, and 13 bases lay between the germline ends. The CDR3 coding sequence is TGTGCCAGCAGCGATAAACAGGGAGCGAACACTGAAGCTTTCTTT. This translates into CASSDKQGANTEAFF.

This chain uses TRBV12-3 or TRBV12-4 with TRBJ2-7; 9 bases align to TRBD1. The V segment lost 4 bases and the J segment 5 bases; nucleotides outside the gene matches: 3. This CDR3 has 13 amino acids. For the CDR3, the DNA is TGTGCCAGCAGTTCCGGGACAGGGAACGAGCAGTACTTC. Amino acid sequence: CASSSGTGNEQYF.

CDR3 in amino acids: CASSFSQRGGLDTQYF. The CDR3 DNA reads TGTGCCAGCAGTTTTAGCCAGCGGGGGGGCCTAGATACGCAGTATTTT. The rearrangement uses TRBV12-3 or TRBV12-4 and TRBJ2-3; the match to TRBD2 covers 10 bases. CDR3 length equals 16 residues. V shed 3 bases and J 5 bases; nucleotides not matched to a gene: 8.

This clonotype appeared a few times. The chain is built from TRBV7-2 and TRBJ2-7; D gene ambiguous. CDR1 and CDR2 from the germline V gene are SGHTA and FQGNSA. This CDR3 comprises 13 residues. Between the trimmed V and J ends, which lost 0 bases and 6 bases, there was a span of 9 bases. The CDR3 nucleotides are TGTGCCAGCAGCTTAGCAGAGCTTAGCGAGCAGTACTTC. This sequence encodes CASSLAELSEQYF.

Concerning this clonotype itself: One junction end disagrees with the germline gene, perhaps due to a read error. V gene TRBV9 combines with J gene TRBJ1-2; no definite D call. The CDR3 sequence is 15 residues long. The V gene's germline CDR1 is SGDLS and CDR2 YYNGEE. The CDR3 here is CASSVGGSPVYDYTF. The CDR3 nucleotides are TGTGCCAGCAGCGTAGGAGGATCTCCGGTCTATGACTACACCTTC.